This T cell receptor beta chain was found in a study of response to subunit inactivated influenza vaccine. Findings and caveats of the study: Authors suggested each seasonal flu vaccination may recruit only limited numbers of new T cells.

A single record per CDR3 protein comes from TCRdb applying MiXCR to the RT-PCR reads. The table includes about 650,000 distinct CDR3 sequences, roughly 14% detected once. The CDR3 is 15 residues long. Germline V gene lookup returns CDR1 LGHNA and CDR2 YSLEER. The trim removed 4 bases at V and 5 bases at J, leaving 8 bases unmatched. About this clonotype itself: Its specificity is unknown.

The J gene is TRBJ2-5, the V gene TRBV4-3, with 9 nucleotides matching TRBD1. The specimen was PBMCs from blood, collected about 11 days after vaccination. The TCR comes from a man between 50 and 59 years old who received an inactivated influenza vaccine. The chain's CDR3 is CASSRFGTGSETQYF. The CDR3 DNA reads as TGCGCCAGCAGCCGATTCGGGACAGGGTCTGAGACCCAGTACTTC.